This T cell receptor (beta chain) was documented in a study of early T cells in non-severe SARS-CoV-2 infection. V shed 2 bases and J shed 4 bases, with 4 bases lying between them. This CDR3 is built from 11 residues. Germline CDR1 SGHDT, CDR2 YYEEEE. Attached unique molecular identifiers marked individual cDNA molecules. TCRdb re-called the 5' RACE reads with MiXCR, one entry per CDR3 protein. The sample holds roughly 93,000 distinct CDR3 sequences, more than 9.5% seen once. Study-wide results and limits: VDJdb matches were skewed toward anti-spike CD8 T cell responses.

This clonotype showed up many times. No antigen is known for it. The V and J genes are TRBV5-6 and TRBJ2-7, with no clear D. This clonotype was obtained from an adult who was a healthcare worker with PCR-confirmed SARS-CoV-2 infection or an uninfected control (not recorded which). Sequenced sample: whole blood. CDR3 DNA: TGTGCCAGCAGCTTAGGGTACGAGCAGTACTTC. Its protein is CASSLGYEQYF.